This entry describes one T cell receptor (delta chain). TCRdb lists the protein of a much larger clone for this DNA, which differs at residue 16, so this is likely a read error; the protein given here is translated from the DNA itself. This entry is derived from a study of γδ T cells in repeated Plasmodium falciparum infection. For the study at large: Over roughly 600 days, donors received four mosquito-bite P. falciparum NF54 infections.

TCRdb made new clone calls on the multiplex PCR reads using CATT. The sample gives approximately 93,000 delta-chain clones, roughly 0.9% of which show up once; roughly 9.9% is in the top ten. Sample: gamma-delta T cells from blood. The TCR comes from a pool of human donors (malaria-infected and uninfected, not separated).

The CDR3 protein is CACDNRNLGDTADKLTF. In DNA, the CDR3 is TGTGCCTGTGACAACCGGAATCTGGGGGATACGGCTGATAAACTCACCTTT. The J segment was not called; the V segment is TRDV2; TRDD3 was called by the table and not checked on the DNA. The CDR3 contains 17 residues. CDR1 and CDR2 (germline): GEAIGNYY, EKD.